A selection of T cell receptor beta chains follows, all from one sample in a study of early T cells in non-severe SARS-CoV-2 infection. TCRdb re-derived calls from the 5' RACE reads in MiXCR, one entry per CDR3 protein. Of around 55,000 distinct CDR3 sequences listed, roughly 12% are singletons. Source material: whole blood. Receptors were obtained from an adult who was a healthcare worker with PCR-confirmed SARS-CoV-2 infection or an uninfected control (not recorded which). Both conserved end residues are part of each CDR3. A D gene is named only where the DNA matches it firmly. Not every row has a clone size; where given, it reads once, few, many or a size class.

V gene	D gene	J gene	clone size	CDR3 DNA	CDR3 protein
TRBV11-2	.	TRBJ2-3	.	TGTGCCAGCAGCCTAGGGGGAGGGAGAGATACGCAGTATTTT	CASSLGGGRDTQYF
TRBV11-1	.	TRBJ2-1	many	TGTGCCAGCAGCTTAGGTTCTGTCGGCAATGAGCAGTTCTTC	CASSLGSVGNEQFF
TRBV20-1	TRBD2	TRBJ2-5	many	TGCAGTGCTGGGCGGGGGGTGGAGACCCAGTACTTC	CSAGRGVETQYF
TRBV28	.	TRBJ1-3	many	TGTGCCAGCAGCCGGAGGGGGTCGAGCTCTGGAAACACCATATATTTT	CASSRRGSSSGNTIYF
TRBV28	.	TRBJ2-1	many	TGTGCCAGCAGTCTCGACAGATACAATGAGCAGTTCTTC	CASSLDRYNEQFF
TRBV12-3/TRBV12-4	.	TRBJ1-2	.	TGTGCCAGCAGTACCCGCGCCAATCCCGGGAGTGATGGCTACACCTTC	CASSTRANPGSDGYTF
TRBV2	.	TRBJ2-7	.	TGTGCCAGCAGTGGGACGGGTGCCATCGAGCAGTACTTC	CASSGTGAIEQYF
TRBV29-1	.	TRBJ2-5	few	TGCAGCGTTGAAGATGGCGGGGACCGGGAGACCCAGTACTTC	CSVEDGGDRETQYF
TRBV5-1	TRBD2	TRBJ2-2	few	TGCGCCAGCCGCCCACTAGCGACAAACACCGGGGAGCTGTTTTTT	CASRPLATNTGELFF
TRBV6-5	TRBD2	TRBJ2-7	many	TGTGCCTGTGGAATGGAGCGGGATCCTACGGAGCAGTACTTC	CACGMERDPTEQYF
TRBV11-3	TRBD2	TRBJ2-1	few	TGTGCCAGCAGTCTTACTAGCGGGAGCTACAATGAGCAGTTCTTC	CASSLTSGSYNEQFF
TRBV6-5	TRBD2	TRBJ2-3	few	TGTGCCAGCAGCGCTAGCGGGAGGCCTAGCACAGATACGCAGTATTTT	CASSASGRPSTDTQYF
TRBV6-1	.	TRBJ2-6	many	TGTGCCAGCAGTGAACAGGTTACTGGGGCCAACGTCCTGACTTTC	CASSEQVTGANVLTF
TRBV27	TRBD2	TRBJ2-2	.	TGTGCCAGCAGTTTCATAGCGGGGGCCGAAACCGGGGAGCTGTTTTTT	CASSFIAGAETGELFF
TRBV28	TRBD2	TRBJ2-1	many	TGTGCCAGCAGTTTACCCCCACTAGCGGGATACGAGCAGTTCTTC	CASSLPPLAGYEQFF
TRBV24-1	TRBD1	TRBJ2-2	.	TGTGCCACCAAAGGGACAGGGGGCGGCGGGGAGCTGTTTTTT	CATKGTGGGGELFF
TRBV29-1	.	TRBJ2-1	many	TGCAGCGTTTCCAGCGATGAGCAGTTCTTC	CSVSSDEQFF
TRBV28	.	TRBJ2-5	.	TGTGCCAGCAGACCGTTAGGGGCGCAAGAGACCCAGTACTTC	CASRPLGAQETQYF
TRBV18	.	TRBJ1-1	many	TGTGCCAGCTCACCGACAAACTTCGACACTGAAGCTTTCTTT	CASSPTNFDTEAFF
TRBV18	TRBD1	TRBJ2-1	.	TGTGCCAGCTCACCCCGGGACAGGGAAGGGAATGAGCAGTTCTTC	CASSPRDREGNEQFF
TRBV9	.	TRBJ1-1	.	TGTGCCAGCAGCGTAGACCGTTACACTGAAGCTTTCTTT	CASSVDRYTEAFF
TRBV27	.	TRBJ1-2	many	TGTGCCAGCAGTTTAAGGCAGGGCCGCCACTATGGCTACACCTTC	CASSLRQGRHYGYTF
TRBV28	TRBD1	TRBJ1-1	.	TGTGCCAGCAGTCCGGGACAGGGGAACACTGAAGCTTTCTTT	CASSPGQGNTEAFF
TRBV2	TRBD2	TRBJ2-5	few	TGTGCCAGCATTAAATTTGGGGGGGTATACGAGACCCAGTACTTC	CASIKFGGVYETQYF
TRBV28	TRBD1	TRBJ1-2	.	TGTGCCAGCAGTTCCTGGGACAGTGGCTACACCTTC	CASSSWDSGYTF
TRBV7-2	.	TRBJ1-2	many	TGTGCCAGCAGCTTAGTAGGGACGGTGGGCGGCTACACCTTC	CASSLVGTVGGYTF
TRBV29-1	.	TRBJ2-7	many	TGCAGCGTGGACAGGGAGGGCTCCTACGAGCAGTACTTC	CSVDREGSYEQYF
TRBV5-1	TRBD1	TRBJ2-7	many	TGCGCCAGCAGCCGACCGGGACAGGGACCCTACGAGCAGTACTTC	CASSRPGQGPYEQYF
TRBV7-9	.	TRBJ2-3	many	TGTGCCAGCAGCTTAAGGGGGGGCACAGATACGCAGTATTTT	CASSLRGGTDTQYF